The clone carrying this T cell receptor beta chain was counted a few times. What it binds is not known. Through a sample-barcoded 5' primer and a J-beta primer mix, a second PCR was run for about 6 to 11 cycles. MiXCR was run by TCRdb on the 5' RACE reads, yielding one entry per CDR3 protein. The table has roughly 2 million distinct CDR3 sequences, about 49% seen once. The record originates from a study of blood T cells in healthy people across ages. The study's findings and limits: In the absence of known donor CMV status, changes in expanded clonotypes were possibly confounded.

The receptor's source is a woman between 35 and 50 years old in good health. Specimen: blood.

The DNA for the CDR3 is TGCAGTGCTAAAAGCGCTAGGGGTTTCACAGATACGCAGTATTTT. Translation: CSAKSARGFTDTQYF. This chain uses TRBV20-1 with TRBJ2-3; D might be TRBD1 (5 bases). Looked up from germline, CDR1 is DFQATT and CDR2 is SNEGSKA (reference sequence). This CDR3 contains 15 residues. The V end lost 4 bases, the J end lost 2 bases, and 16 bases lay between the germline ends.